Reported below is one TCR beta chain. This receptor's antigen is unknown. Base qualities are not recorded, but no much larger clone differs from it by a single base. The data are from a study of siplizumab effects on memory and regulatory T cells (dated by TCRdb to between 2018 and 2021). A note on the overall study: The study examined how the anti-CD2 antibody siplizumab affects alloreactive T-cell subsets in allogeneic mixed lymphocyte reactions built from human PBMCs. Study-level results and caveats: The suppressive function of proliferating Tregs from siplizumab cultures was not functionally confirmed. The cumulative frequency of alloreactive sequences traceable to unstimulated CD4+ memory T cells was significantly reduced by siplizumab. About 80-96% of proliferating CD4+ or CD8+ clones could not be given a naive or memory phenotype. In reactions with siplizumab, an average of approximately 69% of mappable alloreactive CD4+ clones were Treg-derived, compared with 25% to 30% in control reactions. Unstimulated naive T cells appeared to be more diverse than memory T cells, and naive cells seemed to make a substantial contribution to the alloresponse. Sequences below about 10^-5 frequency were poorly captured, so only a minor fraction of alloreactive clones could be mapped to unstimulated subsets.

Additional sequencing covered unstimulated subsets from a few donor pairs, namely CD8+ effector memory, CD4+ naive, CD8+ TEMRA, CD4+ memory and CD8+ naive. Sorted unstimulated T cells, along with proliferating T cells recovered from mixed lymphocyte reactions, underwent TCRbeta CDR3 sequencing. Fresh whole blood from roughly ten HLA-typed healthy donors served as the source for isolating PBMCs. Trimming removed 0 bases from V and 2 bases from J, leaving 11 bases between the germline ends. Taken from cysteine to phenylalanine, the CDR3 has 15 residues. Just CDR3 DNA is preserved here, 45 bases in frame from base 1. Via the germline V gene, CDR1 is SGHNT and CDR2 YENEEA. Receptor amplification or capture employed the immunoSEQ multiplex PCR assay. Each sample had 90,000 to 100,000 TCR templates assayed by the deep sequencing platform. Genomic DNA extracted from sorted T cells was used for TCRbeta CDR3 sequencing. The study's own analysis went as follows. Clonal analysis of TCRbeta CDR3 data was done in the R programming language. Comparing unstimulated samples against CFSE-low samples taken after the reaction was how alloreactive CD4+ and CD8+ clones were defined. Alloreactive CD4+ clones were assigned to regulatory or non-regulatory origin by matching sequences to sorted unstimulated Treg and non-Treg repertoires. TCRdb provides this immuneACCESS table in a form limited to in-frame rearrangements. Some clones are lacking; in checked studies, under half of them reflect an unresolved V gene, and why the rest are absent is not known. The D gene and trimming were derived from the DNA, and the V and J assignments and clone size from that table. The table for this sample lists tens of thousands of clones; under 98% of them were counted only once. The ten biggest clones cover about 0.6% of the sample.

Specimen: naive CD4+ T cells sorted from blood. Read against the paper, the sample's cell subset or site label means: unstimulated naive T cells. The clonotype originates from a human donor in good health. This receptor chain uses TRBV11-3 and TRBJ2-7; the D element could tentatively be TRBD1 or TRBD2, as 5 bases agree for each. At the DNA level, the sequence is TGTGCCAGCAGCTTAGAGGGGGACCCTCCCTACGAGCAGTACTTC. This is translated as CASSLEGDPPYEQYF. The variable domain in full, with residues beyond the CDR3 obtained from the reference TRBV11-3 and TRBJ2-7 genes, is EAGVVQSPRYKIIEKKQPVAFWCNPISGHNTLYWYLQNLGQGPELLIRYENEEAVDDSQLPKDRFSAERLKGVDSTLKIQPAELGDSAVYLCASSLEGDPPYEQYFGPGTRLTVT.